This T cell receptor (beta chain) was identified in a study of cytomegalovirus exposure and HLA in healthy donors. PCR used 60 Vbeta primers and 13 Jbeta primers. Here immunoSEQ multiplex PCR was the method, and the copy in TCRdb shows in-frame clones only, minus some. Found here are some 76,000 clones, 86% of them singletons; the top ten hold 2%. Notes on the study in general: Through in vitro validation, a few CMV-associated chains were shown to be specific for CMV antigens. Earlier findings revealed that most TCR beta V segments proved productive either about 87% or about 30% of the time. Cytomegalovirus association was listed for 164 TCR beta chains.

Of note for this clone: Antigen specificity is unknown.

V shed 8 bases and J shed 4 bases, with 15 bases lying between them. The CDR3 runs 13 residues. Germline values: CDR1 MDHEN, CDR2 SYDVKM. This chain connects TRBV28 to TRBJ2-7; D unclear. Specimen: PBMCs. The sequence came from a woman aged 25 to 39 in good health and CMV-seronegative. CDR3 coding DNA: TGTGCCAGCTCGCGTCTTCCCCTTTACGAGCAGTACTTC. Its translation: CASSRLPLYEQYF.